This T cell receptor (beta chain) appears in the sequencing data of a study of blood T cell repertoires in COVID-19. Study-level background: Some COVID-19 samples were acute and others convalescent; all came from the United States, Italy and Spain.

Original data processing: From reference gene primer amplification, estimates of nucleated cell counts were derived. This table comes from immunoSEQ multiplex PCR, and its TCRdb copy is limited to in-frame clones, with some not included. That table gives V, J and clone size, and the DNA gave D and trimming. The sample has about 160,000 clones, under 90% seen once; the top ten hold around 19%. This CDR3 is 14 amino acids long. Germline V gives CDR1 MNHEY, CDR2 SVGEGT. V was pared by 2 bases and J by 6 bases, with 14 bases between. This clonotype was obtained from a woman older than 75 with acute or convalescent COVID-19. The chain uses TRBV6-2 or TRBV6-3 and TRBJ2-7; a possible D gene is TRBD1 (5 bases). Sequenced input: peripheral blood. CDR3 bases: TGTGCCAGCAGTTACCGTGGGGCGAGAGCCGAGCAGTACTTC. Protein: CASSYRGARAEQYF.